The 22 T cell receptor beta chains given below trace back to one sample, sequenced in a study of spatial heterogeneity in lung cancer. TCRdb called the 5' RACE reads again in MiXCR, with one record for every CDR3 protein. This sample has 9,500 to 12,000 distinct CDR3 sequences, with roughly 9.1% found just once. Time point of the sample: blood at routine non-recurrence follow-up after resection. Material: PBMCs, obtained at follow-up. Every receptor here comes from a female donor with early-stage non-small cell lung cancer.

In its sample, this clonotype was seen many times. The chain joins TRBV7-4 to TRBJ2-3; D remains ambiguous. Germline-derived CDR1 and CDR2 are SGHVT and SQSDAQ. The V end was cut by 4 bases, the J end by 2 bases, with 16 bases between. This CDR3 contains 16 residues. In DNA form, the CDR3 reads TGTGCCAGCAGCTCGAGGAGCCGGGCAAACACAGATACGCAGTATTTT. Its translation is CASSSRSRANTDTQYF.

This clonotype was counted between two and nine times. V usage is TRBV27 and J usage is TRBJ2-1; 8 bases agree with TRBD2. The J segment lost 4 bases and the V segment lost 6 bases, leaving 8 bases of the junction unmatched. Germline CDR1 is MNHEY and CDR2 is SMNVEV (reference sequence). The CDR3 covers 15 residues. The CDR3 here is CASSPRSGSYNEQFF. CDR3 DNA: TGTGCCAGCAGCCCCAGGAGCGGGAGTTACAATGAGCAGTTCTTC.

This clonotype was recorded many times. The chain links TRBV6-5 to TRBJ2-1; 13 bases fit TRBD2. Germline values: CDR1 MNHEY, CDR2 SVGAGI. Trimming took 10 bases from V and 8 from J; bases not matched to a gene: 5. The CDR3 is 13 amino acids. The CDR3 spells CAIGTSGADEQFF. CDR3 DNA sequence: TGTGCCATAGGGACTAGCGGGGCGGATGAGCAGTTCTTC.

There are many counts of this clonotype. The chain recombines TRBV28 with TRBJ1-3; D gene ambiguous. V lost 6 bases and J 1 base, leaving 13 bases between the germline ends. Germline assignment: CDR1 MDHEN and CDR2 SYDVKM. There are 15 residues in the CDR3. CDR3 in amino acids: CASSPGVSSGNTIYF. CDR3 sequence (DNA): TGTGCCAGCAGCCCTGGAGTTTCTTCTGGAAACACCATATATTTT.

This CDR3 reads CSVVVRDTRGRQYF. CDR3 DNA: TGCAGCGTTGTCGTAAGGGACACACGCGGGCGGCAGTACTTC. The chain couples TRBV29-1 to TRBJ2-7; the D gene is possibly TRBD1 (6 bases). The CDR3 runs 14 residues. Per the germline V gene, CDR1 is SQVTM and CDR2 is ANQGSEA. The germline V and J ends were trimmed by 4 bases and 9 bases, with 22 bases remaining between them.

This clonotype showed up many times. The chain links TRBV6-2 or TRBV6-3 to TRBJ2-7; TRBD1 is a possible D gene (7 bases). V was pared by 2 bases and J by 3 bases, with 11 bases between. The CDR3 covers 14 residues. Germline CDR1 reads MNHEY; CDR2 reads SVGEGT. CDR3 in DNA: TGTGCCAGCAGTTACCGCGGGACAGTCTACGAGCAGTACTTC. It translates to CASSYRGTVYEQYF.

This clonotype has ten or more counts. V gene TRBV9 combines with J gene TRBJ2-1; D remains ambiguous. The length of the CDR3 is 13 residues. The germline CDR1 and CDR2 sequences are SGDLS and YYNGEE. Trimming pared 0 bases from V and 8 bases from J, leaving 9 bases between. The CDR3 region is CASSVVLFDEQFF. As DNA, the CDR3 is TGTGCCAGCAGCGTAGTACTATTTGATGAGCAGTTCTTC.

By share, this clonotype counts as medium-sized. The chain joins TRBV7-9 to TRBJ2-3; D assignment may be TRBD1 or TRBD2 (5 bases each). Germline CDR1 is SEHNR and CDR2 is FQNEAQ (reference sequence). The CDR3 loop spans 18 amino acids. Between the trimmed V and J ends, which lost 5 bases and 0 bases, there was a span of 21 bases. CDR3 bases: TGTGCCAGCAGCCTAGGCGGACCACCGGGACGCAGCACAGATACGCAGTATTTT. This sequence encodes CASSLGGPPGRSTDTQYF.

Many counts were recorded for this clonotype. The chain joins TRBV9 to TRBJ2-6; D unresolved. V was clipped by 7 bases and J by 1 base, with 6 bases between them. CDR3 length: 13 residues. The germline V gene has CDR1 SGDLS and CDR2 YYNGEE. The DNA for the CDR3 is TGTGCCAGCTACCCGTCTGGGGCCAACGTCCTGACTTTC. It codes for CASYPSGANVLTF.

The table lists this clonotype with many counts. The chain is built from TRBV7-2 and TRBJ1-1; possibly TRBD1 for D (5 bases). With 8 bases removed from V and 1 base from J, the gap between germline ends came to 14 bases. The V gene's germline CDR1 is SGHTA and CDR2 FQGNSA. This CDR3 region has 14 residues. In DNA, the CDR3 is TGTGCCAGCTTGAGCGGGGCAGGGAACACTGAAGCTTTCTTT. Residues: CASLSGAGNTEAFF.

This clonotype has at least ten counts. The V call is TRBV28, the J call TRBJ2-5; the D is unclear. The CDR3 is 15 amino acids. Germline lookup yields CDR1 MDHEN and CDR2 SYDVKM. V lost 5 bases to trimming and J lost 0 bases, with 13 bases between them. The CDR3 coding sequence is TGTGCCAGCAGTCCCTCACAGCTGTACCAAGAGACCCAGTACTTC. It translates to CASSPSQLYQETQYF.

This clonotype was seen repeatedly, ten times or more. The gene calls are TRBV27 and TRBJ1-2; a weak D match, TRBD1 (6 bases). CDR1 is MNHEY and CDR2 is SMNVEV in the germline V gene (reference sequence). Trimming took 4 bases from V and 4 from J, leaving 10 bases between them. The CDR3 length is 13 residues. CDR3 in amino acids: CASSSGVGYGYTF. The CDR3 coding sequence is TGTGCCAGCAGTTCAGGGGTCGGCTATGGCTACACCTTC.

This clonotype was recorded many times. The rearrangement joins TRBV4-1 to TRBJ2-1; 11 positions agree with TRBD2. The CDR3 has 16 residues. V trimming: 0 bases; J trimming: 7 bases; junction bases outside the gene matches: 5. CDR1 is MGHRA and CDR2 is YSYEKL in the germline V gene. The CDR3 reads CASSQELAGGGNEQFF. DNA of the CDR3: TGCGCCAGCAGCCAAGAGCTAGCGGGAGGAGGGAATGAGCAGTTCTTC.

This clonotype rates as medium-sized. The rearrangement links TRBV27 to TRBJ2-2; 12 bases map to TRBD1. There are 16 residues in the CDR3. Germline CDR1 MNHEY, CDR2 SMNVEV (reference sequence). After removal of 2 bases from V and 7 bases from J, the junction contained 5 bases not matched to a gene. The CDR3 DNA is TGTGCCAGCAGTTTAGGGGGACAGGGGGCCGGCGGGGAGCTGTTTTTT. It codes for CASSLGGQGAGGELFF.

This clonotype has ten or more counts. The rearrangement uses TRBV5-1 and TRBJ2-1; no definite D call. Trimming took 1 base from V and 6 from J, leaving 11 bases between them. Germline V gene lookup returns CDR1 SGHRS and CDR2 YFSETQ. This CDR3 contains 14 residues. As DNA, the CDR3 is TGCGCCAGCAGCTTGAATCCAGAATTCAATGAGCAGTTCTTC. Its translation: CASSLNPEFNEQFF.

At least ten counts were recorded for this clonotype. The CDR3 sequence: CASSSRDRGRTKNIQYF. DNA of the CDR3: TGTGCCAGCAGCTCCCGCGACAGGGGAAGAACCAAAAACATTCAGTACTTC. The rearrangement uses TRBV11-3 and TRBJ2-4, with 8 positions matching TRBD1. V trimming: 4 bases; J trimming: 2 bases; junction bases outside the gene matches: 10. Germline CDR1 and CDR2: SGHNT and YENEEA. The CDR3 totals 17 residues.

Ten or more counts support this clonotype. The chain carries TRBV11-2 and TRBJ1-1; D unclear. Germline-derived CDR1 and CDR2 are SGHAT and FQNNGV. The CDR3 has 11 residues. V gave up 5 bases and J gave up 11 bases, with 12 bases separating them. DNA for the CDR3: TGTGCCAGCAGCCTCCTCCGTCGGGCTTTCTTT. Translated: CASSLLRRAFF.

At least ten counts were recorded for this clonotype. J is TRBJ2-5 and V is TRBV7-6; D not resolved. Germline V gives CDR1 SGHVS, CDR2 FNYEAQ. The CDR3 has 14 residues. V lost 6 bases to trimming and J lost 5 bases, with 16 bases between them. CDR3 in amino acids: CASSLDQGFETQYF. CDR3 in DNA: TGTGCCAGCAGTCTCGATCAAGGGTTTGAGACCCAGTACTTC.

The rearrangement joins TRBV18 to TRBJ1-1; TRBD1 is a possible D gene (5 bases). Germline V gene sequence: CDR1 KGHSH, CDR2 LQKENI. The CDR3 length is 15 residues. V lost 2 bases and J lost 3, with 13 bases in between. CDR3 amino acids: CASSPVSGWDTEAFF. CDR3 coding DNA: TGTGCCAGCTCACCAGTGTCAGGGTGGGACACTGAAGCTTTCTTT.

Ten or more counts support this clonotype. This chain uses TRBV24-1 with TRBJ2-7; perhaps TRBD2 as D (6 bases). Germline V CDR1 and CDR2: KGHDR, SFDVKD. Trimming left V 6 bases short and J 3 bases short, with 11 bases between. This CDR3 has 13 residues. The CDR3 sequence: CATSTQGLYEQYF. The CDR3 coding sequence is TGTGCCACCAGTACTCAGGGACTCTACGAGCAGTACTTC.

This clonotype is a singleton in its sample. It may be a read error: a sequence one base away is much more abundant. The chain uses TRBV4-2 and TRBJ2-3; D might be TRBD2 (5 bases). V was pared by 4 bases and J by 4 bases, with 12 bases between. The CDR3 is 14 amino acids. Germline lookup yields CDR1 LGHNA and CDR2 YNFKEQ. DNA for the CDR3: TGTGCCAGCAGCCCGCTATGGGGAGCAGATACGCAGTATTTT. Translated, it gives CASSPLWGADTQYF.

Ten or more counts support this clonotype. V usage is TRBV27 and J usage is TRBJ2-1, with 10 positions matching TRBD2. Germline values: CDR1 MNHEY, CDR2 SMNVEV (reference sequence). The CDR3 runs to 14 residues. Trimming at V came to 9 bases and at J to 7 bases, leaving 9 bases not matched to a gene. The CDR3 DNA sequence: TGTGCCAGTAGAAGCGGGAGGGCCCGGAATGAGCAGTTCTTC. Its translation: CASRSGRARNEQFF.